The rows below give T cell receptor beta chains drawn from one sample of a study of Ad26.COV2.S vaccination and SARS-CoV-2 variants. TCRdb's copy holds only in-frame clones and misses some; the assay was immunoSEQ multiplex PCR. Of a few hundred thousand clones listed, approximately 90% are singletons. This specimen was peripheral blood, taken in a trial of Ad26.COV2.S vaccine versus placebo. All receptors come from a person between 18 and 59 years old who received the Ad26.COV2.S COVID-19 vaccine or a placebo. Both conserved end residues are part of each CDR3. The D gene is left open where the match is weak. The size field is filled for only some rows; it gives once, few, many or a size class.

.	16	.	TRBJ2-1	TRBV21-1	CASSTRTPSSYNEQFF	TGTGCCAGCAGCACCCGGACGCCCAGCTCCTACAATGAGCAGTTCTTC
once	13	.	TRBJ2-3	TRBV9	CASSSRVSDTQYF	TGTGCCAGCAGCTCCAGGGTATCAGATACGCAGTATTTT
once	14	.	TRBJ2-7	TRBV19	CASSIQGAHYEQYF	TGTGCCAGTAGTATCCAGGGAGCCCACTACGAGCAGTACTTC
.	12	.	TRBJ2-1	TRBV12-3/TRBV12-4	CASSFPLNEQFF	TGTGCCAGCAGTTTCCCGCTAAATGAGCAGTTCTTC
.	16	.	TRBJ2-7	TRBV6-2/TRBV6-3	CASSSPGRTLRYEQYF	TGTGCCAGCAGTTCCCCGGGACGGACCCTAAGATACGAGCAGTACTTC
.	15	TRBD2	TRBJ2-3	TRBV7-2	CASSLIASGADTQYF	TGTGCCAGCAGCTTAATCGCTAGCGGGGCGGATACGCAGTATTTT
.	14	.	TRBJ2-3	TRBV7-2	CASSSLYGGDTQYF	TGTGCCAGCAGCTCCCTCTATGGCGGAGATACGCAGTATTTT
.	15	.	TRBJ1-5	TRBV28	CASSLGGNSNQPQHF	TGTGCCAGCAGTCTAGGGGGGAATAGCAATCAGCCCCAGCATTTT
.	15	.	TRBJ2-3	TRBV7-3	CASSPQVRGTDTQYF	TGTGCCAGCAGCCCTCAGGTGCGCGGCACAGATACGCAGTATTTT
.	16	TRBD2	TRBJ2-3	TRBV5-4	CASSLDIGGASDTQYF	TGTGCCAGCAGCTTGGATATCGGGGGGGCCTCAGATACGCAGTATTTT
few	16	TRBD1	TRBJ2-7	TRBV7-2	CASSISGTGGEYEQYF	TGTGCCAGCAGCATCTCCGGGACAGGGGGCGAGTACGAGCAGTACTTC
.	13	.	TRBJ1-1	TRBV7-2	CASSLRQAVKAFF	TGTGCCAGCAGCCTAAGACAGGCCGTGAAAGCTTTCTTT
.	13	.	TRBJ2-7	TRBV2	CAGAGASGYEQYF	TGTGCCGGAGCGGGTGCATCCGGCTACGAGCAGTACTTC
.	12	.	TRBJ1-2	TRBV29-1	CSVGAGTRGYTF	TGCAGCGTTGGTGCCGGGACAAGGGGCTACACCTTC
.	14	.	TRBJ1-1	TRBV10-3	CAISDQRGDTEAFF	TGTGCCATCAGTGATCAGAGGGGGGACACTGAAGCTTTCTTT
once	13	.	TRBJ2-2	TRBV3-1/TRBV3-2	CASSQQGAGELFF	TGTGCCAGCAGCCAACAAGGGGCCGGGGAGCTGTTTTTT
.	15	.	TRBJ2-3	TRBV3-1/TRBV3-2	CASSQGGYSTDTQYF	TGTGCCAGCAGCCAAGGCGGGTATAGCACAGATACGCAGTATTTT
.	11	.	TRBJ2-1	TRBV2	CASNQAGEQFF	TGTGCCAGCAACCAGGCAGGTGAGCAGTTCTTC
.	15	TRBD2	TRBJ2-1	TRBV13	CASSLKASGLREQFF	TGTGCCAGCAGCTTAAAGGCTAGCGGATTGAGGGAGCAGTTCTTC
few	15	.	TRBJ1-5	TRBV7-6	CASSFERGFNQPQHF	TGTGCCAGCAGCTTTGAGAGGGGCTTCAATCAGCCCCAGCATTTT
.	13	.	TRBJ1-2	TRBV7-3	CASSLSGTGGYTF	TGTGCCAGCAGCTTATCCGGGACTGGAGGCTACACCTTC
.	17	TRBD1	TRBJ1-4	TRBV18	CASSPLGRFQGVEKLFF	TGTGCCAGCTCACCCCTGGGTCGTTTCCAGGGGGTTGAAAAACTGTTTTTT
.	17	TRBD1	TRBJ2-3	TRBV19	CASSIGTATTSTDTQYF	TGTGCCAGTAGTATCGGGACAGCCACTACTAGCACAGATACGCAGTATTTT
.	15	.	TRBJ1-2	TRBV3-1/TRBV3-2	CASSPSWGANYGYTF	TGTGCCAGCAGCCCCTCTTGGGGGGCGAACTATGGCTACACCTTC
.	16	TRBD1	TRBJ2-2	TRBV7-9	CASRQTGGVDTGELFF	TGTGCCAGCAGGCAGACAGGGGGCGTTGACACCGGGGAGCTGTTTTTT
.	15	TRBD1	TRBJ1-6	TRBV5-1	CASSAGQGSNSPLHF	TGCGCCAGCAGCGCGGGACAGGGCTCGAATTCACCCCTCCACTTT
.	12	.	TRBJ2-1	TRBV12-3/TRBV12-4	CASSWGINEQFF	TGTGCCAGCAGCTGGGGAATAAATGAGCAGTTCTTC
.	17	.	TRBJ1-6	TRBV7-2	CASSLAGVSSYNSPLHF	TGTGCCAGCAGCTTAGCGGGGGTTAGCTCCTATAATTCACCCCTCCACTTT
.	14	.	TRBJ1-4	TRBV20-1	CSASLRQGWEKLFF	TGCAGTGCTAGTCTACGGCAGGGTTGGGAAAAACTGTTTTTT
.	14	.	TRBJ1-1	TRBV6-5	CASSYSSPRTEAFF	TGTGCCAGCAGTTACTCCTCTCCACGAACTGAAGCTTTCTTT
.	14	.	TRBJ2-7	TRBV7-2	CASSSRTGALEQYF	TGTGCCAGCAGCTCCCGGACGGGAGCTCTAGAGCAGTACTTC
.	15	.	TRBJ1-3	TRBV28	CASSLGGASGNTIYF	TGTGCCAGCAGTTTGGGGGGGGCCTCTGGAAACACCATATATTTT
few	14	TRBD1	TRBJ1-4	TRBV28	CASSLRQGDEKLFF	TGTGCCAGCAGTTTACGACAGGGGGATGAAAAACTGTTTTTT
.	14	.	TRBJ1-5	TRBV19	CASSELFSNQPQHF	TGTGCCAGCTCTGAGCTCTTTAGCAATCAGCCCCAGCATTTT
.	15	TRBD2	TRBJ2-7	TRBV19	CASSITSGGSYEQYF	TGTGCCAGTAGTATCACTAGCGGGGGCTCCTACGAGCAGTACTTC